This passage covers 10 T cell receptor beta chains from one sample sequenced in a study of cytomegalovirus exposure and HLA in healthy donors. With 60 Vbeta and 13 Jbeta primers, the PCR was carried out. TCRdb's copy holds only in-frame clones and misses some; the assay was immunoSEQ multiplex PCR. The sample lists 150,000 or so clones, over 65% seen once, with over 6% in the top ten. The sequenced sample consisted of PBMCs. These receptors were obtained from a man aged 35 to 55 in good health and CMV-seropositive.

The table lists this clone with a few counts. The chain is built from TRBV5-6 and TRBJ1-4, with 9 bases identical to TRBD1. The CDR3 has 16 amino acids. The V and J ends lost 2 bases and 6 bases, in that order; junction bases with no gene match: 8. Per the germline V gene, CDR1 is SGHDT and CDR2 is YYEEEE. In nucleotides, the CDR3 is TGTGCCAGCAGCTTAACTCCGGGACAGGGAGATGAAAAACTGTTTTTT. Translating gives CASSLTPGQGDEKLFF.

The chain couples TRBV12-5 to TRBJ2-2; 10 bases are shared with TRBD1. Germline CDR1 and CDR2: LGHNT and FRNRAP. The V gene end was trimmed by 6 bases and the J gene end by 6 bases; junction bases not matched to a gene: 10. CDR3 length: 16 residues. CDR3 in amino acids: CASGRWTGGFAGELFF. Here the CDR3 DNA reads TGTGCTAGTGGACGATGGACAGGGGGTTTCGCCGGGGAGCTGTTTTTT.

This chain connects TRBV7-2 to TRBJ1-1; unclear D gene. This CDR3 is 13 amino acids long. V lost 2 bases and J lost 3, with 7 bases in between. Germline CDR1 SGHTA, CDR2 FQGNSA. The CDR3 is CASSLSRHTEAFF. The DNA of the CDR3 is TGTGCCAGCAGCTTATCGAGGCACACTGAAGCTTTCTTT.

This clone was counted a few times. The gene calls are TRBV18 and TRBJ2-7, with TRBD2 matching 12 bases. CDR1 is KGHSH and CDR2 is LQKENI in the germline V gene. There are 15 residues in the CDR3. Unmatched junction bases numbered 0, after V lost 3 bases and J lost 0 bases. This CDR3 reads CASSPGLAGSYEQYF. CDR3 DNA sequence: TGTGCCAGCTCACCGGGACTAGCGGGCTCCTACGAGCAGTACTTC.

V gene TRBV7-2 combines with J gene TRBJ2-7; 7 bases are a match to TRBD1. Germline CDR1 is SGHTA and CDR2 is FQGNSA. V lost 2 bases and J lost 1; bases outside the gene matches: 5. The CDR3 loop spans 15 amino acids. CDR3 in DNA: TGTGCCAGCAGCTTAAGTGTGGGACAGTCCTACGAGCAGTACTTC. Amino acids: CASSLSVGQSYEQYF.

CDR3 DNA sequence: TGTGCCAGCAGTGCGACAGGGGAGCAGTACTTC. It yields the protein CASSATGEQYF. The chain is built from TRBV6-5 and TRBJ2-7, with 7 bases aligning to TRBD1. The trim removed 5 bases at V and 7 bases at J, leaving 2 bases unmatched. The CDR3 spans 11 residues. Germline lookup yields CDR1 MNHEY and CDR2 SVGAGI.

The rearrangement joins TRBV6-5 to TRBJ2-7; 11 positions agree with TRBD1. Germline CDR1 MNHEY, CDR2 SVGAGI. The J segment lost 5 bases and the V segment lost 6 bases, leaving 9 bases of the junction unmatched. This CDR3 comprises 15 residues. CDR3 sequence reads: CASRPGQGATNEQYF. The CDR3 nucleotides read TGTGCCAGCAGACCCGGACAGGGGGCAACCAACGAGCAGTACTTC.

The chain combines TRBV7-6 with TRBJ2-2; D is unresolved. V was shortened by 0 bases and J by 5 bases, with 4 bases between the two germline ends. The V gene's germline CDR1 is SGHVS and CDR2 FNYEAQ. The CDR3 runs 13 residues. For the CDR3, the DNA is TGTGCCAGCAGCTTAGCTCTTACCGGGGAGCTGTTTTTT. Translation: CASSLALTGELFF.

This clone was seen a handful of times. The junction departs from the called germline gene at one end, perhaps through a read error. V is TRBV10-2 and J is TRBJ2-3, with 7 positions matching TRBD1. Germline values: CDR1 WSHSY, CDR2 SAAADI. This CDR3 is 13 amino acids long. The CDR3 DNA reads TGCGCCAGCAGTGAGCGATCGACAGGGCACCAATTCTTT. Translated: CASSERSTGHQFF.

The V and J genes are TRBV5-6 and TRBJ2-5, with 7 nucleotides matching TRBD1. The J call may be wrong; the DNA end is better matched by TRBJ2-7. Per germline, CDR1 SGHDT and CDR2 YYEEEE. The CDR3 spans 13 residues. The CDR3 nucleotides are TGTGCCAGCAGACCCCGGGACAGCTACGAGCAGTACTTC. Protein product: CASRPRDSYEQYF.